This T cell receptor beta chain was recorded in a study of blood T cells in healthy people across ages. CDR1 is SQVTM, CDR2 ANQGSEA, per germline. Trimming took off 6 bases at V and 6 bases at J, with 9 bases between the two ends. CDR3 size: 11 residues. PCR was performed a second time for about 6 to 12 cycles using a sample-barcoded 5' primer and a J-beta primer mix. One entry per CDR3 protein results from TCRdb running MiXCR on the 5' RACE reads. This sample has about 670,000 distinct CDR3 sequences, with 52% found just once. The chain has TRBV29-1 and TRBJ2-1; D may be TRBD1 (5 bases). The TCR originated in a woman older than 75 in good health. Sequencing was done on a sample of blood. DNA of the CDR3: TGCAGCGTCTTTAGGGGCAATGAGCAGTTCTTC. Translating it yields CSVFRGNEQFF.